This is a list of T cell receptor beta chains from one sample in a study of blood T cell repertoires in COVID-19. Here immunoSEQ multiplex PCR was the method, and the copy in TCRdb shows in-frame clones only, minus some. The table records fewer than 300,000 clones, approximately 91% of them present only once. The sequenced sample was PBMCs or T cells enriched from blood (not recorded which). Source of these receptors: a woman aged 40 to 55 with acute COVID-19. Both conserved end residues are part of each CDR3. The D gene is left open where the match is weak. Not every row has a clone size; where given, it reads once, few, many or a size class.

j_call d_call v_call clone_size cdr3_aa cdr3_nt
TRBJ2-5 - TRBV10-1 once CASRDTSQETQYF TGCGCCAGCCGAGACACCTCCCAAGAGACCCAGTACTTC
TRBJ2-5 TRBD1 TRBV3-1/TRBV3-2 - CASSPGTGYQETQYF TGTGCCAGCAGTCCCGGGACAGGATACCAAGAGACCCAGTACTTC
TRBJ1-2 TRBD1 TRBV30 - CAWGQGNYGYTF TGTGCCTGGGGACAGGGTAACTATGGCTACACCTTC
TRBJ1-1 - TRBV2 - CASSEEANTEAFF TGTGCCAGCAGTGAGGAGGCGAACACTGAAGCTTTCTTT
TRBJ1-2 - TRBV11-2 - CASSLGGRGHYGYTF TGTGCCAGCAGCTTAGGAGGCAGGGGCCACTATGGCTACACCTTC
TRBJ1-1 - TRBV7-2 - CASSLGGRMNTEAFF TGTGCCAGCAGCTTAGGAGGGCGGATGAACACTGAAGCTTTCTTT
TRBJ1-1 - TRBV2 - CASSKDRNTEAFF TGTGCCAGCAGTAAGGACAGGAACACTGAAGCTTTCTTT
TRBJ2-3 TRBD2 TRBV10-3 - CAISGTSGSEDTQYF TGTGCCATCAGCGGGACTAGCGGGAGTGAAGATACGCAGTATTTT
TRBJ2-7 TRBD1 TRBV28 - CASSLGTASYEQYF TGTGCCAGCAGCCTCGGGACAGCCTCCTACGAGCAGTACTTC
TRBJ1-4 - TRBV7-2 - CASSPDGGRSRELFF TGTGCCAGCAGCCCCGACGGGGGGCGCAGTCGGGAACTGTTTTTT
TRBJ1-2 TRBD1 TRBV24-1 - CATSDHNDRGPAGYTF TGTGCCACCAGTGATCACAATGACAGGGGTCCGGCTGGCTACACCTTC
TRBJ2-7 TRBD1 TRBV9 - CASSTYPGGTEYF TGTGCCAGCAGCACATACCCAGGGGGCACAGAGTACTTC
TRBJ2-6 - TRBV19 - CASRRQVYGANVLTF TGTGCCAGTAGGAGACAAGTCTATGGGGCCAACGTCCTGACTTTC
TRBJ2-5 TRBD2 TRBV7-2 - CASSRSGRKETQYF TGTGCCAGCAGCCGGAGCGGGAGAAAGGAGACCCAGTACTTC
TRBJ2-2 TRBD1 TRBV7-8 - CASSLGDRGRNGELFF TGTGCCAGCAGCTTAGGGGACAGGGGGCGAAACGGGGAGCTGTTTTTT
TRBJ2-3 - TRBV5-1 - CASSLGQSSSTDTQYF TGCGCCAGCAGCTTGGGTCAGTCCTCTAGCACAGATACGCAGTATTTT
TRBJ2-1 - TRBV2 many CASSGPLEGPEQFF TGTGCCAGCAGTGGGCCACTGGAGGGGCCTGAGCAGTTCTTC